This T cell receptor beta chain was recorded in a study of cytomegalovirus exposure and HLA in healthy donors. Study-wide background: T cells numbering around 200 million yielded some 110 million unique TCR beta sequences in an earlier analysis.

A multiplex PCR was run with 60 Vbeta primers and 13 Jbeta primers. The table came from immunoSEQ multiplex PCR; TCRdb's copy has only in-frame clones and leaves some out. The sample lists some 98,000 clones; about four fifths were seen once. The table lists this clone with a few counts. The CDR3 has 14 residues. Trimming removed 5 bases at V and 3 bases at J, with 11 bases between. Germline assignment: CDR1 SEHNR and CDR2 FQNEAQ (reference sequence). The sequence was collected from a man aged 18 to 30 in good health and CMV-seropositive. The sequenced sample consisted of PBMCs. The rearrangement joins TRBV7-9 to TRBJ1-5; D gene uncertain. The CDR3 DNA follows: TGTGCCAGCAGCCCACCAGCGGACAATCAGCCCCAGCATTTT. It specifies CASSPPADNQPQHF.